This paragraph covers one T cell receptor beta chain sequence. The data were obtained in a study of blood T cell repertoires in COVID-19. Among Cohort 3 donors, those recovered had two negative PCRs, clearance, or symptom resolution. The table came from immunoSEQ multiplex PCR; TCRdb's copy has only in-frame clones and leaves some out. The sample shows roughly 300,000 clones, approximately 92% of them seen only once. Trimming took 3 bases from V and 0 from J; bases not matched to a gene: 2. Germline CDR1 SGHTA, CDR2 FQGNSA. The CDR3 runs 15 residues. The clonotype was recovered from a woman aged 25-40 years who had recovered from COVID-19. The chain joins TRBV7-2 to TRBJ2-3; 8 positions match TRBD1. The source material was PBMCs or T cells enriched from blood (not recorded which). CDR3 in amino acids: CASSFRQGSTDTQYF. The CDR3 DNA reads as TGTGCCAGCAGCTTCCGACAGGGGAGCACAGATACGCAGTATTTT.